This T cell receptor beta chain was captured in a study of T cells in Graves' hyperthyroidism and ophthalmopathy. Study-wide results and caveats: The blood repertoire included most of the expanded thyroid clonotypes above 0.001.

TCR beta CDR3 regions were amplified from RNA transcripts. Using the HTBI primer set, a first-round RT-PCR was run on the TCR CDR3. TCRdb processed the multiplex PCR reads anew with MiXCR; each CDR3 protein has one entry. The top ten hold approximately 7.2% of the sample, which has approximately 700,000 distinct CDR3 sequences, 45% seen once. This clonotype came up a few times. The antigen remains unidentified. Trimming pared 7 bases from V and 6 bases from J, leaving 21 bases between. In germline, CDR1 is SQVTM, CDR2 ANQGSEA. The CDR3 spans 14 residues. The sequenced sample consisted of peripheral blood or thyroid tissue (not recorded which). The TCR originated in an adult man with Graves' disease, either hyperthyroidism or ophthalmopathy (not recorded which). The gene calls are TRBV29-1 and TRBJ1-2; D is ambiguous. The CDR3 protein is CSGPVDGLQDGYTF. The CDR3 nucleotides are TGCAGCGGCCCGGTCGATGGTTTGCAGGATGGCTACACCTTC.